Below are 10 T cell receptor beta chains sequenced from a single sample in a study of patients and donors after allogeneic stem cell transplantation. Using its own MiXCR run on the RT-PCR reads, TCRdb lists one record per CDR3 protein. The sample has about 24,000 distinct CDR3 sequences, under 30% seen once. The sample was blood, either unsorted or a sorted T cell fraction (not recorded which). These receptors came from a human donor who was either an allogeneic HSCT recipient or a stem cell or donor lymphocyte infusion donor (not recorded which). It is not recorded whose cells these are; they may come from a transplant donor.

The table lists this clonotype with a few counts. The genes are TRBV12-3 or TRBV12-4 and TRBJ2-3; D might be TRBD2 (6 bases). Trimming shortened V by 2 bases and J by 2 bases, and 20 bases separated the two germline ends. The CDR3 sequence is 18 residues long. CDR3 DNA sequence: TGTGCCAGCAGTTTAACGGTACTAGCTCCTATCCCCACAGATACGCAGTATTTT. Residues: CASSLTVLAPIPTDTQYF.

The J gene is TRBJ1-1, the V gene TRBV29-1; 10 nucleotides line up with TRBD1. CDR3 length: 11 amino acids. From germline, CDR1 is SQVTM and CDR2 ANQGSEA. The chain's CDR3 is CKGQGSTEAFF. CDR3 sequence (DNA): TGCAAGGGACAGGGGAGCACTGAAGCTTTCTTT.

This clonotype has just a few counts. V usage is TRBV29-1 and J usage is TRBJ1-1, with no clear D. This CDR3 is built from 12 residues. Germline V CDR1 and CDR2: SQVTM, ANQGSEA. The V gene lost 7 bases and the J gene lost 0 bases, with 9 bases spanning the gap. The CDR3 DNA reads as TGCAGCGCCCAGAGGGTGAACACTGAAGCTTTCTTT. It yields the protein CSAQRVNTEAFF. The whole variable domain, remainder taken from reference TRBV29-1 and TRBJ1-1, is SAVISQKPSRDICQRGTSLTIQCQVDSQVTMMFWYRQQPGQSLTLIATANQGSEATYESGFVIDKFPISRPNLTFSTLTVSNMSPEDSSIYLCSAQRVNTEAFFGQGTRLTVV.

The V gene is TRBV4-2, the J gene TRBJ2-5; TRBD1 aligns across 8 bases. Germline lookup yields CDR1 LGHNA and CDR2 YNFKEQ. V shed 4 bases and J 1 base; nucleotides not matched to a gene: 5. The CDR3 consists of 15 residues. CDR3 protein: CASSRPGGPQETQYF. As DNA, the CDR3 is TGTGCCAGCAGCCGGCCAGGGGGCCCCCAAGAGACCCAGTACTTC.

This clonotype turned up a few times. The chain carries TRBV24-1 and TRBJ2-1, with 8 bases lining up with TRBD2. This CDR3 spans 15 amino acids. V gave up 1 base and J gave up 7 bases; unmatched junction bases: 5. The germline V gene has CDR1 KGHDR and CDR2 SFDVKD. The DNA for the CDR3 is TGTGCCACCAGTGATTTTCCCGGGGGGGCTAATGAGCAGTTCTTC. This sequence encodes CATSDFPGGANEQFF.

This clonotype was seen a few times. This rearrangement joins TRBV20-1 to TRBJ1-2; D remains ambiguous. Germline V gives CDR1 DFQATT, CDR2 SNEGSKA (reference sequence). The CDR3 is 11 residues long. V was cut by 3 bases and J by 4 bases, with 6 bases left in between. CDR3 protein: CSASPSYGYTF. As DNA, the CDR3 is TGCAGTGCTAGTCCCAGCTATGGCTACACCTTC.

This clonotype was picked up a small number of times. The gene calls are TRBV5-1 and TRBJ2-3, with D tentatively TRBD2 (5 bases). CDR1 and CDR2 from the germline V gene are SGHRS and YFSETQ. Trimming shortened V by 0 bases and J by 2 bases, and 10 bases separated the two germline ends. CDR3 length: 15 residues. CDR3 in amino acids: CASSLAGAVTDTQYF. CDR3 DNA: TGCGCCAGCAGCTTGGCCGGAGCGGTCACAGATACGCAGTATTTT.

On this clonotype: One junction end does not reproduce the germline sequence, and a read error may be involved. The chain couples TRBV2 to TRBJ1-2; TRBD1 is a possible D gene (5 bases). From germline, CDR1 is SNHLY and CDR2 FYNNEI. The CDR3 sequence is 12 residues long. In nucleotides, the CDR3 is TGTACCAGCAGGGTCGGTTTGGTTGGCTACACCTTC. Residues: CTSRVGLVGYTF.

This clonotype has at least ten counts. This chain joins TRBV7-8 and TRBJ1-5; 7 positions agree with TRBD1. Per the germline V gene, CDR1 is SGHVS and CDR2 is FQNEAQ. Losses at the gene ends were 2 bases for V and 3 bases for J; bases not matched to a gene: 4. The CDR3 runs 15 residues. The CDR3 DNA sequence: TGTGCCAGCAGCTTACGGGGACAGACCAATCAGCCCCAGCATTTT. This gives the protein CASSLRGQTNQPQHF.

The V gene is TRBV7-2, the J gene TRBJ2-2; D unclear. V was trimmed by 1 base and J by 6 bases, leaving 6 bases between them. Germline V gene lookup returns CDR1 SGHTA and CDR2 FQGNSA. This CDR3 contains 13 residues. The CDR3 bases are TGTGCCAGCAGCTTAGTGCTAGCCGGGGAGCTGTTTTTT. Translation: CASSLVLAGELFF. The full variable domain, with the rest looked up from reference TRBV7-2 and TRBJ2-2, is GAGVSQSPSNKVTEKGKDVELRCDPISGHTALYWYRQSLGQGLEFLIYFQGNSAPDKSGLPSDRFSAERTGGSVSTLTIQRTQQEDSAVYLCASSLVLAGELFFGEGSRLTVL.